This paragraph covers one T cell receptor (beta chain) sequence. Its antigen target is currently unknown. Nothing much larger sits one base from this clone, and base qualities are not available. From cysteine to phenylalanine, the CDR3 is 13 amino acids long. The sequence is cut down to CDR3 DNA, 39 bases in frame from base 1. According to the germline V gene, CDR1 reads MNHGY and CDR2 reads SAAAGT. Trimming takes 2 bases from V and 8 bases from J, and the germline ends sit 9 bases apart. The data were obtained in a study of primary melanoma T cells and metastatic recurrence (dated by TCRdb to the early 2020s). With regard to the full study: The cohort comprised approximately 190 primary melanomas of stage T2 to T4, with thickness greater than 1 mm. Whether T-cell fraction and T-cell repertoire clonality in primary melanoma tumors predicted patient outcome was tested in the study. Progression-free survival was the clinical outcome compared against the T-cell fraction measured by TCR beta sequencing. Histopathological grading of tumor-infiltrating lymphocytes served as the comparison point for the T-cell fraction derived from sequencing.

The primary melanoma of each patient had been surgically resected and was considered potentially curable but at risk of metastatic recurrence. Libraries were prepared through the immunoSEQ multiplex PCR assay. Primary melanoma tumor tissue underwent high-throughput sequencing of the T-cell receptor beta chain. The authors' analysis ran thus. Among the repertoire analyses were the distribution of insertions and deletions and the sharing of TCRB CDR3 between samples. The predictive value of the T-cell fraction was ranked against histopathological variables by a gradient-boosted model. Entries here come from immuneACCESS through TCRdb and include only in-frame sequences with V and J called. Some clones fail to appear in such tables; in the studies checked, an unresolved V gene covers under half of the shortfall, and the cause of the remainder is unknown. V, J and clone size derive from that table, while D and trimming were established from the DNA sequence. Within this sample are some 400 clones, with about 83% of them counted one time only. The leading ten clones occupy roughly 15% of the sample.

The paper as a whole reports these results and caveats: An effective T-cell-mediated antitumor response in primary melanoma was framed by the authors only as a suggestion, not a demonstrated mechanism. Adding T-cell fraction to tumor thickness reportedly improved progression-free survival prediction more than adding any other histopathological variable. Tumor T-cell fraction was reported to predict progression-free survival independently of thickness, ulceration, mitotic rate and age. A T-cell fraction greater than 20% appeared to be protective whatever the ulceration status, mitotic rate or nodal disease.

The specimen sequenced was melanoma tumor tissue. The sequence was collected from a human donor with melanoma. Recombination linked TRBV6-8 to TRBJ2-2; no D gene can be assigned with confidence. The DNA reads TGTGCCAGCAGTTACAACTGGCAGGGGGAGCTGTTTTTT. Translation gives CASSYNWQGELFF.